The rows below give T cell receptor beta chains drawn from one sample of a study of Graves' ophthalmopathy and Graves' hyperthyroidism. TCRdb itself ran the multiplex PCR reads through MiXCR, one entry per CDR3 protein. The data hold some 250,000 distinct CDR3 sequences, with approximately 42% observed a single time. Sequences were obtained from peripheral blood. The source is an adult man with Graves' ophthalmopathy. CDR3s include the opening cysteine and the closing phenylalanine or tryptophan. Fields, in order: V gene, J gene, CDR3 length, D gene, clone size, CDR3 protein, CDR3 DNA. A D gene is named only where the DNA matches it firmly. Some rows mark clone size as missing; the rest say once, few, many or name a class of expanded clone.

V: TRBV25-1
J: TRBJ1-3
length: 13
D: NA
size: many
CDR3: CASNGGVGNTIYF
DNA: TGTGCCAGCAACGGGGGCGTTGGAAACACCATATATTTT

V: TRBV20-1
J: TRBJ2-5
length: 14
D: NA
size: NA
CDR3: CSAQAVGAGETQYF
DNA: TGCAGTGCTCAAGCGGTGGGGGCGGGAGAGACCCAGTACTTC

V: TRBV7-2
J: TRBJ1-1
length: 10
D: NA
size: NA
CDR3: CASSSGTVIF
DNA: TGTGCCAGCAGCTCGGGGACGGTTATCTTT

V: TRBV12-3/TRBV12-4
J: TRBJ2-7
length: 14
D: TRBD1
size: NA
CDR3: CATISPGQGSEQYF
DNA: TGTGCCACCATAAGCCCGGGACAGGGATCCGAGCAGTACTTC

V: TRBV7-9
J: TRBJ2-7
length: 13
D: NA
size: many
CDR3: CASSHRQSGEQYF
DNA: TGTGCCAGCAGCCACCGACAGTCGGGTGAGCAGTACTTC

V: TRBV15
J: TRBJ2-5
length: 16
D: TRBD1
size: NA
CDR3: CATSREGQGHQETQYF
DNA: TGTGCCACCAGCAGAGAAGGACAGGGCCACCAAGAGACCCAGTACTTC

V: TRBV11-2
J: TRBJ1-3
length: 19
D: NA
size: NA
CDR3: CASSLVWAGGFLSGNTIYF
DNA: TGTGCCAGCAGCTTAGTTTGGGCGGGGGGCTTCCTCTCTGGAAACACCATATATTTT

V: TRBV10-3
J: TRBJ1-1
length: 14
D: NA
size: once
CDR3: CAISVEQKNTEAFF
DNA: TGTGCCATCAGTGTTGAACAGAAGAACACTGAAGCTTTCTTT

V: TRBV9
J: TRBJ1-5
length: 16
D: TRBD1
size: NA
CDR3: CASSQEGQTGVQPQHF
DNA: TGTGCCAGCAGCCAGGAGGGACAGACTGGGGTTCAGCCCCAGCATTTT

V: TRBV7-7
J: TRBJ1-2
length: 15
D: TRBD1
size: few
CDR3: CASSYHRGTNYGYTF
DNA: TGTGCTAGCAGCTACCACAGGGGGACCAACTATGGCTACACCTTC

V: TRBV7-9
J: TRBJ1-6
length: 14
D: NA
size: many
CDR3: CASSSTTATSPLHF
DNA: TGTGCCAGCAGCTCAACGACAGCAACTTCACCCCTCCACTTT

V: TRBV11-2
J: TRBJ2-5
length: 16
D: TRBD2
size: once
CDR3: CASSLGQRGGSETQYF
DNA: TGTGCCAGCAGCTTAGGCCAGCGGGGGGGTTCAGAGACCCAGTACTTC

V: TRBV20-1
J: TRBJ1-1
length: 15
D: NA
size: few
CDR3: CSARGEEGFTYRAFF
DNA: TGCAGTGCTAGAGGAGAGGAGGGATTTACTTACAGAGCTTTCTTT

V: TRBV5-1
J: TRBJ2-6
length: 17
D: TRBD1
size: NA
CDR3: CARSLVTGGSGANVLTF
DNA: TGCGCCCGCAGCTTGGTGACAGGGGGCTCTGGGGCCAACGTCCTGACTTTC

V: TRBV29-1
J: TRBJ1-1
length: 11
D: NA
size: once
CDR3: CSDGENTEAFF
DNA: TGCAGCGACGGGGAAAACACTGAAGCTTTCTTT

V: TRBV28
J: TRBJ1-5
length: 15
D: TRBD1
size: NA
CDR3: CAINEGQGYNQPQHF
DNA: TGTGCCATCAACGAGGGACAGGGGTACAATCAGCCCCAGCATTTT

V: TRBV24-1
J: TRBJ1-5
length: 15
D: NA
size: NA
CDR3: CATSDPADSNQPQHF
DNA: TGTGCCACCAGTGATCCCGCGGATAGCAATCAGCCCCAGCATTTT